One T cell receptor beta chain is described in this entry. The antigen is unknown. This CDR3 spans 14 amino acids. After removal of 4 bases from V and 5 bases from J, the junction contained 2 bases not matched to a gene. The germline V gene encodes CDR1 ENHRY and CDR2 SYGVKD. A second PCR, run for about 6 to 11 cycles, used a sample-barcoded 5' primer plus a J-beta primer mix. TCRdb called the 5' RACE reads again in MiXCR, with one record for every CDR3 protein. Here the sample spans 890,000 or so distinct CDR3 sequences, about 62% being singletons. This specimen belongs to a study of blood T cells in healthy people across ages. Roughly 10 milliliters was the volume of peripheral blood drawn from each donor. Regarding the study as a whole: Roughly linear declines in TCR beta diversity per million T cells occurred with age. Changes seen in expanded clonotypes were possibly confounded by donor CMV status left unknown.

Source material: blood. This receptor was obtained from a man aged 30-40 years in good health. The genes are TRBV10-3 and TRBJ2-1; 10 positions match TRBD1. The DNA of the CDR3 is TGTGCCATCAGTGCGGGGACAGGGGACAATGAGCAGTTCTTC. Translated: CAISAGTGDNEQFF.